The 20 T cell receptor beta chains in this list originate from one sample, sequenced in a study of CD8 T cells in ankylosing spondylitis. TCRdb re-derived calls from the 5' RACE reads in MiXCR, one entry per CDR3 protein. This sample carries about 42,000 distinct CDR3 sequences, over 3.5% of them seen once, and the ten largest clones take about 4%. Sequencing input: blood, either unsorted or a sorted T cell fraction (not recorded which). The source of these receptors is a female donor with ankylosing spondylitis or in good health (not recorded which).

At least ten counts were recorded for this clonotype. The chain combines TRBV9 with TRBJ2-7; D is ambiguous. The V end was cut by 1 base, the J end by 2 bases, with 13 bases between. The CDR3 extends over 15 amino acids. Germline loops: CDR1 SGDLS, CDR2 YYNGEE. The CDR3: CASSVSAPVTYEQYF. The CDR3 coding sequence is TGTGCCAGCAGCGTAAGTGCCCCCGTCACCTACGAGCAGTACTTC.

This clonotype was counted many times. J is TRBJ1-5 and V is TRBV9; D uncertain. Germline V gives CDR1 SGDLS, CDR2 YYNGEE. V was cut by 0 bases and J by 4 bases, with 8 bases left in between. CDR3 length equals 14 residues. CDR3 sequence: CASSVDGVNQPQHF. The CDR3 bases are TGTGCCAGCAGCGTAGATGGGGTGAATCAGCCCCAGCATTTT.

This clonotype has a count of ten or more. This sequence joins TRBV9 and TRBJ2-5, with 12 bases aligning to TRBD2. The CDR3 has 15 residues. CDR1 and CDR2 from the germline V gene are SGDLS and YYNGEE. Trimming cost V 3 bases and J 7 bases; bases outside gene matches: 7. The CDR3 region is CASSDGLAGWGTQYF. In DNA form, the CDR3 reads TGTGCCAGCAGCGACGGACTAGCGGGGTGGGGGACCCAGTACTTC.

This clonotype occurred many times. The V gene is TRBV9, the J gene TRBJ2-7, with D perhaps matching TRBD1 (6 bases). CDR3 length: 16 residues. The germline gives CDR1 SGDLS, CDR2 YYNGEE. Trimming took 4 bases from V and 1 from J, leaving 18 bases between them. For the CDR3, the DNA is TGTGCCAGCAGCCCAACGACAGGCTCCATATCCTACGAGCAGTACTTC. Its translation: CASSPTTGSISYEQYF. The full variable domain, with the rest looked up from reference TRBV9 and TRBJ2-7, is DSGVTQTPKHLITATGQRVTLRCSPRSGDLSVYWYQQSLDQGLQFLIQYYNGEERAKGNILERFSAQQFPDLHSELNLSSLELGDSALYFCASSPTTGSISYEQYFGPGTRLTVT.

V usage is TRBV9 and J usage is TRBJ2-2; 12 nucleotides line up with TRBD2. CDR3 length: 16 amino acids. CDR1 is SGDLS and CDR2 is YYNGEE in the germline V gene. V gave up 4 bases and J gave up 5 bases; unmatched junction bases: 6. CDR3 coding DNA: TGTGCCAGCAGCCAGACTAGCGGGGGTTATACCGGGGAGCTGTTTTTT. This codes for CASSQTSGGYTGELFF. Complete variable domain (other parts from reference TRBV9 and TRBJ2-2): DSGVTQTPKHLITATGQRVTLRCSPRSGDLSVYWYQQSLDQGLQFLIQYYNGEERAKGNILERFSAQQFPDLHSELNLSSLELGDSALYFCASSQTSGGYTGELFFGEGSRLTVL.

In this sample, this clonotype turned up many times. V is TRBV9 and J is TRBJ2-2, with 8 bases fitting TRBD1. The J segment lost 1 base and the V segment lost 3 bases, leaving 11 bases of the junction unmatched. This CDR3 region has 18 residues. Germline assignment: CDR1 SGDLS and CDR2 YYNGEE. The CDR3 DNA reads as TGTGCCAGCAGCGCCTCCCACCGACAGGGGCGGAACACCGGGGAGCTGTTTTTT. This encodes CASSASHRQGRNTGELFF.

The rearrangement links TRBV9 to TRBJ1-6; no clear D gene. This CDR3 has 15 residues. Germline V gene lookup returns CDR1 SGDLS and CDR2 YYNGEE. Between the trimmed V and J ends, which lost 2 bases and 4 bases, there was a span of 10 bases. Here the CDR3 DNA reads TGTGCCAGCAGCGTGGCAGGAACTTATAATTCACCCCTCCACTTT. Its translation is CASSVAGTYNSPLHF.

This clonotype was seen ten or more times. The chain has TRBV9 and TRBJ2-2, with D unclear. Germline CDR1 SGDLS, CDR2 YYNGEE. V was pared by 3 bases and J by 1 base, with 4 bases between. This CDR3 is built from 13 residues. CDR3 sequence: CASSDWNTGELFF. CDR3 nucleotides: TGTGCCAGCAGCGACTGGAACACCGGGGAGCTGTTTTTT.

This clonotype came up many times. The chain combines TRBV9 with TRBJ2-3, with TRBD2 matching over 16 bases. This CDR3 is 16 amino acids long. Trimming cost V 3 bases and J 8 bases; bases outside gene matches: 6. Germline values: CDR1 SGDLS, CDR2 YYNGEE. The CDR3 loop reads CASSGGLAGGYGTQYF. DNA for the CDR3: TGTGCCAGCAGCGGGGGACTAGCGGGGGGGTATGGTACGCAGTATTTT.

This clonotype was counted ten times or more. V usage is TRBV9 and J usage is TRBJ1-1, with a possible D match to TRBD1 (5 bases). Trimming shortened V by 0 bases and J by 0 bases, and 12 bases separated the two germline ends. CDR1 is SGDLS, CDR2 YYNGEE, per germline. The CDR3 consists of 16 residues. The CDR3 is CASSVVPGDLNTEAFF. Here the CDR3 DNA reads TGTGCCAGCAGCGTAGTGCCGGGGGACCTGAACACTGAAGCTTTCTTT. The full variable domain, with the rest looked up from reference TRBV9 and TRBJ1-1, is DSGVTQTPKHLITATGQRVTLRCSPRSGDLSVYWYQQSLDQGLQFLIQYYNGEERAKGNILERFSAQQFPDLHSELNLSSLELGDSALYFCASSVVPGDLNTEAFFGQGTRLTVV.

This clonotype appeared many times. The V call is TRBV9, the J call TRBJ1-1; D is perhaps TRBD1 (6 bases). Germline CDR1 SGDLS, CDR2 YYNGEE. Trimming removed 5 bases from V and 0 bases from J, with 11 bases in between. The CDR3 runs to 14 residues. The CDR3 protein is CASSPGDMNTEAFF. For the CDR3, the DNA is TGTGCCAGCAGTCCAGGGGATATGAACACTGAAGCTTTCTTT.

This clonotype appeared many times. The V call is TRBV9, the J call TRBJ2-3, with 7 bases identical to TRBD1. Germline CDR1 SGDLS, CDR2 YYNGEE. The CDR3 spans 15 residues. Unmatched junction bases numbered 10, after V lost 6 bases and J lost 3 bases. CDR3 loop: CASTQQGQGTDTQYF. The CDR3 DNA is TGTGCCAGCACCCAACAGGGGCAAGGGACAGATACGCAGTATTTT.

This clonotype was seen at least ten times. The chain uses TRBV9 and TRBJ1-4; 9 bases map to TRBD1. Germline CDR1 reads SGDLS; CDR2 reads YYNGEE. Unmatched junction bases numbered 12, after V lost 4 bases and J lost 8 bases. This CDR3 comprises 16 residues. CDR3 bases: TGTGCCAGCAGCCCACCCGGCGGGACAGGGCTAGAAAAACTGTTTTTT. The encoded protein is CASSPPGGTGLEKLFF.

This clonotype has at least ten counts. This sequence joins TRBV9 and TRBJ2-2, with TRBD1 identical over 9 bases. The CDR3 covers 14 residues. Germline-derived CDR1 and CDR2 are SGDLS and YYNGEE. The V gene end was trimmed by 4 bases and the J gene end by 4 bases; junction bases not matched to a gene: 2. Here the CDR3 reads CASSRDRATGELFF. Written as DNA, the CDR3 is TGTGCCAGCAGCCGGGACAGGGCCACCGGGGAGCTGTTTTTT.

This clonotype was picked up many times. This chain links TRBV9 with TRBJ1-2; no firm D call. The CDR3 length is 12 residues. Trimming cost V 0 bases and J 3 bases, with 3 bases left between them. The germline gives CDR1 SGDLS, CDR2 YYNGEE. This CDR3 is CASSVEDYGYTF. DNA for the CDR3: TGTGCCAGCAGCGTAGAGGACTATGGCTACACCTTC.

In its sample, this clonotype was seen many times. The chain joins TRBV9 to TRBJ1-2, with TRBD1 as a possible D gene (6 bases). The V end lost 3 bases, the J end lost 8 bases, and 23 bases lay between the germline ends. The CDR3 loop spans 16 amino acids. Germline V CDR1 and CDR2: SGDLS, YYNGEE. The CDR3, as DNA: TGTGCCAGCAGCGCTCTACCCGGGGGGCGGTCCGGGGGCTACACCTTC. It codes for CASSALPGGRSGGYTF.

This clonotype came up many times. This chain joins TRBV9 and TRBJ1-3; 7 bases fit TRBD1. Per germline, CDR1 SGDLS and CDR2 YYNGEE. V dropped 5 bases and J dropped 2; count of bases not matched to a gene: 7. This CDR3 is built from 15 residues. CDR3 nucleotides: TGTGCCAGCAGTTCAACCGGGACAGCTGGAAACACCATATATTTT. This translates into CASSSTGTAGNTIYF.

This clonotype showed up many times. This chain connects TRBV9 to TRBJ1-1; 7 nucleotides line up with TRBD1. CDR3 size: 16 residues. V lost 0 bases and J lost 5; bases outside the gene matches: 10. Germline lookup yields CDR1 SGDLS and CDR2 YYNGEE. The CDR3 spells CASSVDVTGSGTEAFF. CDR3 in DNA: TGTGCCAGCAGCGTAGACGTGACAGGGTCCGGGACTGAAGCTTTCTTT.

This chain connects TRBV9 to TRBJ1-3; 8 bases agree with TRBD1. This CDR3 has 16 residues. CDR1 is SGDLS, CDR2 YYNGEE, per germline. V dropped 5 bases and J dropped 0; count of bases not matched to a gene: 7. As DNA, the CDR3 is TGTGCCAGCAGTCGACAGGGGCTCGTCTCTGGAAACACCATATATTTT. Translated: CASSRQGLVSGNTIYF. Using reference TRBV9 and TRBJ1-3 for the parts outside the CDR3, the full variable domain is DSGVTQTPKHLITATGQRVTLRCSPRSGDLSVYWYQQSLDQGLQFLIQYYNGEERAKGNILERFSAQQFPDLHSELNLSSLELGDSALYFCASSRQGLVSGNTIYFGEGSWLTVV.

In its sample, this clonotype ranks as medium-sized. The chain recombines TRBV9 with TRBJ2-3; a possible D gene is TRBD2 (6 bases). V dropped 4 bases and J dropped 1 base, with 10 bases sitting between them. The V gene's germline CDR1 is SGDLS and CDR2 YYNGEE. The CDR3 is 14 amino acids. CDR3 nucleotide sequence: TGTGCCAGCAGCCCAGGAGGGGGCACAGATACGCAGTATTTT. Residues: CASSPGGGTDTQYF.